Presented here are 4 T cell receptor beta chains from one specimen sequenced in a study of blood T cell repertoires in COVID-19. Profiling relied on immunoSEQ multiplex PCR, and the TCRdb table lists in-frame clones only, not all of them. The table includes about 140,000 clones, 84% detected once. Sequenced sample: PBMCs or T cells enriched from blood (not recorded which). These receptor sequences come from a woman between 18 and 29 years old who had been exposed to COVID-19.

This chain joins TRBV29-1 and TRBJ1-3; TRBD1 aligns across 7 bases. The germline gives CDR1 SQVTM, CDR2 ANQGSEA. The CDR3 is 13 amino acids. The V gene end was trimmed by 6 bases and the J gene end by 0 bases; junction bases not matched to a gene: 2. The CDR3 coding sequence is TGCAGCGTACAGGGGCGCTCTGGAAACACCATATATTTT. Protein: CSVQGRSGNTIYF. Together with reference TRBV29-1 and TRBJ1-3, the CDR3 gives the full variable domain: SAVISQKPSRDICQRGTSLTIQCQVDSQVTMMFWYRQQPGQSLTLIATANQGSEATYESGFVIDKFPISRPNLTFSTLTVSNMSPEDSSIYLCSVQGRSGNTIYFGEGSWLTVV.

This chain links TRBV27 with TRBJ2-7; TRBD1 matches 7 bases. After removal of 6 bases from V and 2 bases from J, the junction contained 10 bases not matched to a gene. Germline loops: CDR1 MNHEY, CDR2 SMNVEV (reference sequence). This CDR3 has 15 residues. CDR3 sequence reads: CASSPLDRAPYEQYF. In nucleotides, the CDR3 is TGTGCCAGCAGCCCGTTAGACAGGGCTCCCTACGAGCAGTACTTC.

A few counts support this clone. The chain employs TRBV7-6 and TRBJ2-5, with 7 bases lining up with TRBD2. Looked up from germline, CDR1 is SGHVS and CDR2 is FNYEAQ. Trimming at V came to 5 bases and at J to 3 bases, leaving 9 bases not matched to a gene. This CDR3 is built from 15 residues. The CDR3 nucleotides are TGTGCCAGCAGCCCCTCGGGACTAATAAAAGAGACCCAGTACTTC. It yields the protein CASSPSGLIKETQYF.

V gene TRBV2 combines with J gene TRBJ1-4; 10 bases are shared with TRBD1. The CDR3 consists of 14 residues. Germline-derived CDR1 and CDR2 are SNHLY and FYNNEI. V lost 5 bases to trimming and J lost 8 bases; unmatched junction nucleotides: 5. The CDR3 coding sequence is TGTGCCAGCAGTCGGGACAGGGGACGAGAAAAACTGTTTTTT. Protein product: CASSRDRGREKLFF.